The sequence of this TCR beta chain was determined in a study of T cells after yellow fever vaccination. Study-wide points: Clonotypes found in both CD4 and CD8 compartments made up a small share. Weaker overall was a secondary response that nonetheless peaked faster, on day 5 versus 15.

As regards this clonotype: Its matching antigen is unknown.

This CDR3 has 18 residues. The V segment lost 6 bases and the J segment 0 bases; nucleotides outside the gene matches: 11. The germline CDR1 and CDR2 sequences are MNHEY and SMNVEV (reference sequence). TCRdb independently ran MiXCR on the 5' RACE reads; one entry per CDR3 protein. This sample has fewer than 350,000 distinct CDR3 sequences, with about 9.5% found just once. The sample was PBMCs, taken on the day of the first yellow fever vaccination. The V gene is TRBV27, the J gene TRBJ2-1; 10 nucleotides line up with TRBD1. This receptor was identified in a man aged 18-30 years who received the YFV17D yellow fever vaccine. In DNA, the CDR3 is TGTGCCAGCAGCGCGCCTGGGACAGGGGCCTTCTCCTACAATGAGCAGTTCTTC. Amino acid sequence: CASSAPGTGAFSYNEQFF.